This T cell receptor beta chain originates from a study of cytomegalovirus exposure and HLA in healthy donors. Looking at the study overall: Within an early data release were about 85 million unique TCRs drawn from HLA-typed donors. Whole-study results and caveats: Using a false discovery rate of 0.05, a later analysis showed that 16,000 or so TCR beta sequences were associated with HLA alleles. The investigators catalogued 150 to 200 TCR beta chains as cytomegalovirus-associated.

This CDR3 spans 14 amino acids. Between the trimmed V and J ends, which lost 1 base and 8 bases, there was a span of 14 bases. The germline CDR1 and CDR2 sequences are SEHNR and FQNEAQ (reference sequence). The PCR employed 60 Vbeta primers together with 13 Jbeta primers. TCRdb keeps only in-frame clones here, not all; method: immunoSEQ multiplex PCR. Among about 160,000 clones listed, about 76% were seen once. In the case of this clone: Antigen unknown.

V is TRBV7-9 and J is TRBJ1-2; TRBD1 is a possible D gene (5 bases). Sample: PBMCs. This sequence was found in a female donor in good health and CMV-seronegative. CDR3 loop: CASSLDPLGGGYTF. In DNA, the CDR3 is TGTGCCAGCAGCTTAGATCCGCTTGGGGGGGGCTACACCTTC.